This T cell receptor (beta chain) was documented in a study of CD8 T cells in ankylosing spondylitis. Overall study results and limits: There was a TCR beta motif, made of several highly homologous variants, that appeared characteristic of ankylosing spondylitis blood. As reported, disease-linked clones showed significant enrichment in matched ankylosing spondylitis synovial fluid. A subset of motif variants has previously been described in the synovial fluid and blood of reactive arthritis. Those disease-linked clones were CD8+; they were also relatively rare in peripheral blood.

CDR1 is LGHNA, CDR2 YNFKEQ, per germline. The CDR3 runs to 17 residues. The V segment lost 0 bases and the J segment 12 bases; nucleotides outside the gene matches: 8. For TCR beta, libraries came from quantitative 5'-RACE with molecular barcodes. TCRdb used MiXCR to reprocess the 5' RACE reads, holding one entry per CDR3 protein. Among 200,000 to 250,000 distinct CDR3 sequences listed, around 17% were seen once. This clonotype came up a few times. The target antigen is unknown. The specimen sequenced was blood, either unsorted or a sorted T cell fraction (not recorded which). This TCR was recovered from a male donor with ankylosing spondylitis. The genes are TRBV4-2 and TRBJ2-1; 16 bases agree with TRBD2. The CDR3 nucleotides are TGTGCCAGCAGCCAAGATGGGGGACTAGCGGGAGGGCCTGGGCAGTTCTTC. It encodes CASSQDGGLAGGPGQFF.